These T cell receptor beta chains were read from a single sample in a study of regulatory T cells in long-lasting Graves disease. TCRdb reprocessed the multiplex PCR reads with MiXCR, giving one entry per CDR3 protein. Among about 470,000 distinct CDR3 sequences listed, less than 25% were seen once. The sample consisted of peripheral blood mononuclear cells (PBMCs), taken when the disease was refractory, from a patient treated with antithyroid drugs. The receptors stem from a female donor with Graves disease. Both conserved end residues are part of each CDR3. Fields, in order: clone size, V gene, J gene, D gene, CDR3 protein, CDR3 DNA. D genes are given only for firm matches. A clone size is listed for some rows: how often the clone was seen (once, few, many), or a class if it is expanded.

many	TRBV20-1	TRBJ2-3	NA	CSARSAASTQYF	TGCAGTGCTAGATCTGCGGCCAGTACGCAGTATTTT
NA	TRBV6-1	TRBJ2-6	NA	CASSEAGVGANVLTF	TGTGCCAGCAGTGAAGCAGGGGTCGGGGCCAACGTCCTGACTTTC
few	TRBV30	TRBJ1-5	NA	CAWSVRQIGQPQHF	TGTGCCTGGAGTGTACGACAAATAGGTCAGCCCCAGCATTTT
many	TRBV2	TRBJ2-7	TRBD2	CASRPTSGLTQEQYF	TGTGCCAGCAGGCCTACTAGCGGCCTGACCCAGGAGCAGTACTTC
many	TRBV28	TRBJ1-2	NA	CASSYGTNYGYTF	TGTGCCAGCAGTTACGGGACCAACTATGGCTACACCTTC
few	TRBV19	TRBJ2-7	NA	CASSIDIYYEQYF	TGTGCCAGTAGTATAGACATCTACTACGAGCAGTACTTC
NA	TRBV5-1	TRBJ2-2	TRBD2	CASSLVVAGGTGELFF	TGCGCCAGCAGCTTGGTGGTAGCGGGAGGCACCGGGGAGCTGTTTTTT
many	TRBV6-1	TRBJ2-7	NA	CASRRGRGDSYEQYF	TGTGCCAGCAGAAGAGGGAGAGGAGATTCCTACGAGCAGTACTTC
NA	TRBV5-1	TRBJ1-3	NA	CASSLGHSGNTIYF	TGCGCCAGCAGCTTGGGGCACTCTGGAAACACCATATATTTT
NA	TRBV7-2	TRBJ2-2	NA	CASSFRGSSSPGTGELFF	TGTGCCAGCAGCTTTCGAGGCAGCTCATCACCAGGCACCGGGGAGCTGTTTTTT
NA	TRBV29-1	TRBJ1-2	NA	CSVEGEEAAGYTF	TGCAGCGTTGAAGGGGAAGAGGCTGCGGGCTACACCTTC
NA	TRBV11-2	TRBJ2-6	TRBD1	CASSAGTGEANVLTF	TGTGCCAGCAGCGCCGGGACAGGGGAGGCCAACGTCCTGACTTTC
many	TRBV7-9	TRBJ2-7	NA	CASSLVGRGWREQYF	TGTGCCAGCAGCTTAGTTGGCAGGGGATGGAGGGAGCAGTACTTC
many	TRBV12-3/TRBV12-4	TRBJ1-5	NA	CASSLVGLNQPQHF	TGTGCCAGCAGTTTAGTGGGCCTCAATCAGCCCCAGCATTTT
NA	TRBV30	TRBJ1-4	TRBD1	CAHRTGPNEKLFF	TGTGCCCACCGGACAGGACCAAATGAAAAACTGTTTTTT
many	TRBV15	TRBJ2-5	NA	CATSTGETRETQYF	TGTGCCACCAGCACGGGGGAAACGCGGGAGACCCAGTACTTC